This is a list of T cell receptor beta chains from one sample in a study of CD8 T cells in ankylosing spondylitis. One entry per CDR3 protein, called by TCRdb with MiXCR from the 5' RACE reads. The repertoire holds a few hundred thousand distinct CDR3 sequences, with roughly a tenth as singletons. The sample taken for sequencing was blood, either unsorted or a sorted T cell fraction (not recorded which). These receptor sequences come from a male donor with ankylosing spondylitis or in good health (not recorded which). Both conserved end residues are part of each CDR3. Some rows mark clone size as missing; the rest say once, few, many or name a class of expanded clone.

j_gene	v_gene	abundance	CDR3aa
TRBJ1-5	TRBV7-2	NA	CASSLRGAGSNQPQHF
TRBJ2-3	TRBV19	few	CASTDRQGGTDTQYF
TRBJ2-3	TRBV3-1	many	CASSQGGWGTDTQYF
TRBJ2-1	TRBV7-2	many	CASSLADRVPYNEQFF
TRBJ2-5	TRBV12-3/TRBV12-4	many	CASSPDRSQETQYF
TRBJ2-7	TRBV20-1	NA	CSARLDRGSEQYF
TRBJ2-4	TRBV3-1	many	CASSPVGSSIQYF
TRBJ2-2	TRBV7-9	once	CASSIAGELFF
TRBJ2-1	TRBV13	few	CASSLNSGSSYNEQFF
TRBJ1-1	TRBV12-3/TRBV12-4	NA	CASSWRGWTEAFF
TRBJ2-5	TRBV20-1	few	CSANPGLASETQYF
TRBJ1-4	TRBV27	few	CASSSTGGEAEKLFF
TRBJ1-1	TRBV11-2	many	CASSPFSGEAFF
TRBJ1-2	TRBV20-1	many	CSARSDRGRVLGYTF
TRBJ1-4	TRBV7-6	many	CASSLAAGEFLEKLFF
TRBJ2-1	TRBV5-1	many	CASSPRDSPEQFF
TRBJ1-4	TRBV6-5	NA	CASSYGTGGEKLFF
TRBJ2-3	TRBV15	many	CATSALADRTDTQYF
TRBJ1-4	TRBV20-1	many	CSARAGQGAQKLFF
TRBJ2-1	TRBV20-1	NA	CSARVPPGDEQFF
TRBJ2-1	TRBV29-1	many	CSVSSGGSYNEQFF
TRBJ2-1	TRBV5-1	NA	CASSLVRQASEQFF
TRBJ1-2	TRBV15	many	CATSSTSNYGYTF
TRBJ2-5	TRBV3-1	many	CASSLGPEGRQTQYF
TRBJ2-3	TRBV7-8	many	CASTRPDTDTQYF
TRBJ2-5	TRBV29-1	NA	CSVKDRVQETQYF
TRBJ2-1	TRBV12-3/TRBV12-4	NA	CAICLVVSVTVGYNEQFF
TRBJ2-2	TRBV29-1	many	CSVGLAGTGELFF
TRBJ1-4	TRBV2	NA	CASTGLGDGRVKKLFF